Listed below are T cell receptor beta chains from one sample, sequenced in a study of technical replicates of blood from four donors. The table came from immunoSEQ multiplex PCR; TCRdb's copy has only in-frame clones and leaves some out. The repertoire holds 85,000 to 100,000 clones, with under 95% as singletons. What was sequenced was T cells isolated from PBMCs. These receptors all stem from a human donor in good health. Each CDR3 is given with its conserved first and last residue. A D gene is named only where the DNA matches it firmly. A clone size is listed for some rows: how often the clone was seen (once, few, many), or a class if it is expanded.

TRBD1	15	TRBV10-3	.	TRBJ2-2	CAISESTGFTGELFF	TGTGCCATCAGTGAGTCGACAGGGTTTACCGGGGAGCTGTTTTTT
TRBD2	15	TRBV19	.	TRBJ2-1	CASSNLPGGRNEQFF	TGTGCCAGTAGTAACTTACCGGGGGGGCGGAATGAGCAGTTCTTC
.	13	TRBV29-1	.	TRBJ1-2	CSVPAQDYYGYTF	TGCAGCGTCCCTGCGCAGGATTACTATGGCTACACCTTC
.	16	TRBV5-5	.	TRBJ1-1	CASSLGLPATAAEAFF	TGTGCCAGCAGCTTGGGTCTACCAGCCACAGCGGCTGAAGCTTTCTTT
.	19	TRBV19	.	TRBJ2-6	CASSPGGHFPTSGANVLTF	TGTGCCAGTAGTCCCGGGGGGCACTTTCCAACCTCTGGGGCCAACGTCCTGACTTTC
TRBD1	14	TRBV9	.	TRBJ2-5	CASSADHRGATQYF	TGTGCCAGCAGCGCCGACCACAGGGGAGCGACCCAGTACTTC
.	17	TRBV25-1	.	TRBJ2-2	CASSEWGGGRNTGELFF	TGTGCCAGCAGTGAATGGGGAGGCGGGCGGAACACCGGGGAGCTGTTTTTT
.	13	TRBV5-1	.	TRBJ2-7	CASSLDREYEQYF	TGCGCCAGCAGCTTGGACAGAGAATACGAGCAGTACTTC
.	14	TRBV11-2	.	TRBJ1-4	CASSLSTTNEKLFF	TGTGCCAGCAGCTTAAGCACAACTAATGAAAAACTGTTTTTT
TRBD1	14	TRBV6-6	.	TRBJ1-2	CASSYESQGGGYTF	TGTGCCAGCAGTTACGAGAGTCAGGGGGGTGGCTACACCTTC
.	12	TRBV13	.	TRBJ2-1	CASSSGFFEQFF	TGTGCCAGCAGCTCCGGGTTTTTTGAGCAGTTCTTC
TRBD2	16	TRBV4-2	.	TRBJ2-7	CASSQDGTSGRPQQYF	TGTGCCAGCAGCCAAGACGGAACTAGCGGGAGGCCCCAGCAGTACTTC
TRBD1	13	TRBV28	.	TRBJ2-7	CASSLLAKDRTYF	TGTGCCAGCAGTTTATTGGCTAAGGACAGGACATACTTC
.	14	TRBV6-5	few	TRBJ1-1	CASSYRGGDSEAFF	TGTGCCAGCAGTTACCGGGGAGGGGATTCTGAAGCTTTCTTT